This T cell receptor (beta chain) was identified during a study of blood T cells in healthy people across ages. The CDR3 extends over 18 amino acids. CDR1 is SGDLS, CDR2 YYNGEE, per germline. V shed 3 bases and J 2 bases; nucleotides not matched to a gene: 13. The second PCR ran roughly 6 to 11 cycles with a sample-barcoded 5' primer and J-beta primers. TCRdb recomputed calls from the 5' RACE reads with MiXCR, one row per CDR3 protein. The sample shows hundreds of thousands of distinct CDR3 sequences, about 56% of them seen only once. This sequence was found in a man aged 35-49 years in good health. The rearrangement joins TRBV9 to TRBJ2-3, with TRBD1 matching over 9 bases. Sequenced: blood. CDR3 nucleotides: TGTGCCAGCAGCGCCCTGCTTGGCGGACAGGGGTTCACAGATACGCAGTATTTT. Protein product: CASSALLGGQGFTDTQYF.